This TCR beta chain was found in a study of Graves' ophthalmopathy and Graves' hyperthyroidism. Study-wide findings and caveats: A majority of expanded thyroid clonotypes exceeding 0.001 frequency were likewise present in blood.

After removal of 4 bases from V and 7 bases from J, the junction contained 11 bases not matched to a gene. This CDR3 contains 15 residues. Germline CDR1 SGHRS, CDR2 YFSETQ. Amplification targeted the TCR beta CDR3 regions, with RNA transcripts as the source material. Second-round multiplex PCR came after first-round RT-PCR with HTBI primers. MiXCR was run by TCRdb on the multiplex PCR reads, yielding one entry per CDR3 protein. This table holds about 220,000 distinct CDR3 sequences, roughly 21% found once. About this clonotype itself: Its cognate antigen is unknown.

If patients had other autoimmune diseases, uncontrolled infections, pregnancy or lactation, they were excluded. A roughly 9.3 ml volume of fresh peripheral blood provided the PBMCs. The V and J genes are TRBV5-1 and TRBJ2-7; 10 bases fit TRBD2. The source material was peripheral blood. The receptor comes from a woman aged 45-59 years with Graves' ophthalmopathy. The CDR3 region is CASSRGGTSAGEQYF. The DNA for the CDR3 is TGCGCCAGCAGCAGGGGTGGGACTAGCGCTGGAGAGCAGTACTTC.